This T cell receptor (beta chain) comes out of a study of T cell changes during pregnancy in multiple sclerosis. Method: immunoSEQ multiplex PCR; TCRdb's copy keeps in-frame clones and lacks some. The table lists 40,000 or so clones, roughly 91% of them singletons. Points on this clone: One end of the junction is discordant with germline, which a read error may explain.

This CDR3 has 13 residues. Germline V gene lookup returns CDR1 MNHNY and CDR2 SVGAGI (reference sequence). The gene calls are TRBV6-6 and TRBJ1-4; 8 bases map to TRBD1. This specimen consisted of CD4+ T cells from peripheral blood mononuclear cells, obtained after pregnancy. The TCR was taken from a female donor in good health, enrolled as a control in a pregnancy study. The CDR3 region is CASSYLGQQGGIF. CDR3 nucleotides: TGTGCCAGCAGTTACCTAGGGCAACAGGGGGGGATTTTT.